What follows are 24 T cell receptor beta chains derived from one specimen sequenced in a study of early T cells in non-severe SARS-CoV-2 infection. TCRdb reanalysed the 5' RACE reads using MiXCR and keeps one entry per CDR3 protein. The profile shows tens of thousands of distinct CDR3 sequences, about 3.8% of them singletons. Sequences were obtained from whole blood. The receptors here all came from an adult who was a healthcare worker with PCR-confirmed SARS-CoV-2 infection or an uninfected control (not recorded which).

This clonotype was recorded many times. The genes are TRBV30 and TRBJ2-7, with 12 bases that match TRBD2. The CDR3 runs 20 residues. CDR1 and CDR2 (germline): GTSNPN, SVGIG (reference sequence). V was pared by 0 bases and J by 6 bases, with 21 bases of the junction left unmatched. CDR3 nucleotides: TGTGCCTGGAGTGTTTCGGTCTGGACTAGCGGGGTTAGGATGATGCGCGAGCAGTACTTC. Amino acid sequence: CAWSVSVWTSGVRMMREQYF.

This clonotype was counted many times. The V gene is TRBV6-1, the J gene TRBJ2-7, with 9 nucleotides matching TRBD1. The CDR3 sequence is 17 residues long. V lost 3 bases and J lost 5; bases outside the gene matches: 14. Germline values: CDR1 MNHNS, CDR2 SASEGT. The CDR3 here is CASSDGFDRGYGHEQYF. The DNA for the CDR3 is TGTGCCAGCAGTGATGGGTTCGACAGGGGGTATGGTCACGAGCAGTACTTC.

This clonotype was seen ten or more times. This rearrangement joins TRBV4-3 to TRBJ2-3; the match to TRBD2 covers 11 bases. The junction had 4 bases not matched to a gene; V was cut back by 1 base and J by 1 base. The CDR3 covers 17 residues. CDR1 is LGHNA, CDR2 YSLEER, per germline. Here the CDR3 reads CASSQVQLAGGTDTQYF. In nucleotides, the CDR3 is TGCGCCAGCAGCCAAGTTCAACTAGCGGGGGGCACAGATACGCAGTATTTT.

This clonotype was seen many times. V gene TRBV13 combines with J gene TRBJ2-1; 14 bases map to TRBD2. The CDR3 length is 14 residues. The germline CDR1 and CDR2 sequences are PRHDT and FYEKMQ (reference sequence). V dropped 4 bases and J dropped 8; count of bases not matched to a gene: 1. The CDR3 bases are TGTGCCAGCAGCTCGGGACTAGCGGGGGATGAGCAGTTCTTC. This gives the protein CASSSGLAGDEQFF.

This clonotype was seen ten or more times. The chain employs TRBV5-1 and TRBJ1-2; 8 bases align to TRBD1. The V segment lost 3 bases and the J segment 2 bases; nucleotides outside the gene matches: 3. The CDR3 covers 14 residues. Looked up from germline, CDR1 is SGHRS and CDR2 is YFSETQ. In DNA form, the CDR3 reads TGCGCCAGCAGCTCCGGGACAGGCAACTATGGCTACACCTTC. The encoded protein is CASSSGTGNYGYTF. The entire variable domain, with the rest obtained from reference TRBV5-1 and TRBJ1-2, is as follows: KAGVTQTPRYLIKTRGQQVTLSCSPISGHRSVSWYQQTPGQGLQFLFEYFSETQRNKGNFPGRFSGRQFSNSRSEMNVSTLELGDSALYLCASSSGTGNYGYTFGSGTRLTVV.

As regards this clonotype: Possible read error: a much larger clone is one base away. The CDR3 nucleotides read TGTGTCAGCTCAGGACAAGAGACCCAGTACTTC. Its protein product is CVSSGQETQYF. The chain combines TRBV18 with TRBJ2-5; D is uncertain. Looked up from germline, CDR1 is KGHSH and CDR2 is LQKENI. The CDR3 covers 11 residues.

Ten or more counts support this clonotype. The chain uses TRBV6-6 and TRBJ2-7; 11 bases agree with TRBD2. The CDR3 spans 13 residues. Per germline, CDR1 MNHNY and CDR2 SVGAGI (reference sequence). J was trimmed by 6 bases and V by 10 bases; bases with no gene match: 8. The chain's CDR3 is CATSSGGLGEQYF. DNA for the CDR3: TGTGCCACCTCTAGCGGGGGGCTAGGCGAGCAGTACTTC.

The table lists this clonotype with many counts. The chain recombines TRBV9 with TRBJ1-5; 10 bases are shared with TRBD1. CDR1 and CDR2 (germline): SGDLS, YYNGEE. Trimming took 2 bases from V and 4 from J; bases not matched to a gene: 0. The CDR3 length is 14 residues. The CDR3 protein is CASSVGQGNQPQHF. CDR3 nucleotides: TGTGCCAGCAGCGTGGGACAGGGGAATCAGCCCCAGCATTTT.

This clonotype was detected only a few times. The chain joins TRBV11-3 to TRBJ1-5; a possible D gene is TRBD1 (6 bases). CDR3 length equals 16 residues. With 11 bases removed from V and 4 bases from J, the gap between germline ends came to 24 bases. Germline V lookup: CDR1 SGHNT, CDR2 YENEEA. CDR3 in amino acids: CASHGGFVGINQPQHF. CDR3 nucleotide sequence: TGTGCCTCTCATGGGGGCTTCGTAGGGATAAATCAGCCCCAGCATTTT.

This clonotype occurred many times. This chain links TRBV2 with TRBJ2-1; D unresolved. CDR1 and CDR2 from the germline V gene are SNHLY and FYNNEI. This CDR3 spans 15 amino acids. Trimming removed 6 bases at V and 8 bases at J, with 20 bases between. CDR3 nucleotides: TGTGCCAGCAGGCCTCTGGCGGTCATGAGCTATGAGCAGTTCTTC. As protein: CASRPLAVMSYEQFF.

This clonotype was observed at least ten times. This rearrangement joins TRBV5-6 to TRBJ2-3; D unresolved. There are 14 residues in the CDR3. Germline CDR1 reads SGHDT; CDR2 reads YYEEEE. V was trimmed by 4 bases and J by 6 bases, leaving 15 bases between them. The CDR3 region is CASSPIDGPDTQYF. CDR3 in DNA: TGTGCCAGCAGCCCAATAGACGGTCCGGATACGCAGTATTTT.

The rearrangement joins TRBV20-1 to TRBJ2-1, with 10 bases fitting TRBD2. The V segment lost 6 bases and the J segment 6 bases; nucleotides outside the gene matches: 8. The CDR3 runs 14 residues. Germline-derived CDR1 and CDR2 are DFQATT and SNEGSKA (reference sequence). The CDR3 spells CSARLAGVGNEQFF. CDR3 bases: TGCAGTGCCAGGCTAGCGGGAGTTGGCAATGAGCAGTTCTTC.

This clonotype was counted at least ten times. The CDR3, as DNA: TGTGCCATCAGTGAGCGGGACAGAGAGACCCAGTACTTC. This translates into CAISERDRETQYF. The genes are TRBV10-3 and TRBJ2-5; 7 nucleotides match TRBD1. Trimming removed 2 bases from V and 4 bases from J; junction bases left unmatched: 1. The germline gives CDR1 ENHRY, CDR2 SYGVKD. The CDR3 loop spans 13 amino acids.

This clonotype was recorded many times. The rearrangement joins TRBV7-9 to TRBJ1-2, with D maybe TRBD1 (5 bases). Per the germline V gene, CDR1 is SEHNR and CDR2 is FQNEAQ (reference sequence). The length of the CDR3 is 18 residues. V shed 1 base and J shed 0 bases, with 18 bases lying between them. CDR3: CASSLVGAGLGANYGYTF. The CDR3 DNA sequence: TGTGCCAGCAGCTTAGTTGGAGCAGGGCTTGGAGCTAACTATGGCTACACCTTC.

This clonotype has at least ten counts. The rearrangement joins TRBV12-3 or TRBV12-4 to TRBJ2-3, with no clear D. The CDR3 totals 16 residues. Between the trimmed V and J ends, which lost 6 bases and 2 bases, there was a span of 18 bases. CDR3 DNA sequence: TGTGCCAGCAGCTACCGCCGATTCGCGGACACAGATACGCAGTATTTT. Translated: CASSYRRFADTDTQYF.

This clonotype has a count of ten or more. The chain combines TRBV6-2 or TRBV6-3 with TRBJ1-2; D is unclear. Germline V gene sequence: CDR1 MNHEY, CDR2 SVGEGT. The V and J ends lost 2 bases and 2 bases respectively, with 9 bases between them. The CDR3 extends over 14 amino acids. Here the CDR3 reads CASSYPIKNYGYTF. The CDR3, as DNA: TGTGCCAGCAGTTACCCGATCAAAAACTATGGCTACACCTTC.

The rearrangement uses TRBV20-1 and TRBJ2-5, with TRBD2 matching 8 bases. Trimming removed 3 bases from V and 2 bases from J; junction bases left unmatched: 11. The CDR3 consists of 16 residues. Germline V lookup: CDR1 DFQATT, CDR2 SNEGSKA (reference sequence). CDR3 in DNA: TGCAGTGCTAGTTACGGGGGGGCCGAGAGACAAGAGACCCAGTACTTC. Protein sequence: CSASYGGAERQETQYF.

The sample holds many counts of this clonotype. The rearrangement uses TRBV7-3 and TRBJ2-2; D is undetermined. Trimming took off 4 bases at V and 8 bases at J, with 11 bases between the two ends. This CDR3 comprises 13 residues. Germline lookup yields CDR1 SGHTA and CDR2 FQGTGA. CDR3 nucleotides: TGTGCCAGCAGCTACCCGACCTCGGGGGAGCTGTTTTTT. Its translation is CASSYPTSGELFF. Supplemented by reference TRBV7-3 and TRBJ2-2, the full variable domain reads GAGVSQTPSNKVTEKGKYVELRCDPISGHTALYWYRQSLGQGPEFLIYFQGTGAADDSGLPNDRFFAVRPEGSVSTLKIQRTERGDSAVYLCASSYPTSGELFFGEGSRLTVL.

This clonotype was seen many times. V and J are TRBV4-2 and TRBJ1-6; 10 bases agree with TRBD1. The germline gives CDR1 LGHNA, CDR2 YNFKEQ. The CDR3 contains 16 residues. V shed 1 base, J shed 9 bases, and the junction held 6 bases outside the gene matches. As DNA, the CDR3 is TGTGCCAGCAGCCAAGTTGGGGACAGGGGCCGTTCACCCCTCCACTTT. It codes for CASSQVGDRGRSPLHF.

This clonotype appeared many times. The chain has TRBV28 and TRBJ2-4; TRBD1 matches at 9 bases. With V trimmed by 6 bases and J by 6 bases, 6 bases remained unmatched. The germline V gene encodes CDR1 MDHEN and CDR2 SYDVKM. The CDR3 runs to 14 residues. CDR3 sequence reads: CASRDPGQGNIQYF. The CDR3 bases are TGTGCCAGCAGGGATCCGGGACAGGGAAACATTCAGTACTTC.

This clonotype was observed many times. CDR3 in DNA: TGTGCCATCAGTGAACAGGGGTCGGGGGAGACCCAGTACTTC. It specifies CAISEQGSGETQYF. The J gene is TRBJ2-5, the V gene TRBV10-3, with TRBD1 matching over 7 bases. The CDR3 runs 14 residues. Trimming removed 3 bases from V and 5 bases from J; junction bases left unmatched: 6. CDR1 and CDR2 (germline): ENHRY, SYGVKD.

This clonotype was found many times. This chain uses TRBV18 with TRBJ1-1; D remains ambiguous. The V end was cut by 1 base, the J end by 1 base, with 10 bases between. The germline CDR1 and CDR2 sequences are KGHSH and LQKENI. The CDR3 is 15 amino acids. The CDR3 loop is CASSPQLAKNTEAFF. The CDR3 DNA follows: TGTGCCAGCTCACCACAGCTTGCTAAGAACACTGAAGCTTTCTTT.

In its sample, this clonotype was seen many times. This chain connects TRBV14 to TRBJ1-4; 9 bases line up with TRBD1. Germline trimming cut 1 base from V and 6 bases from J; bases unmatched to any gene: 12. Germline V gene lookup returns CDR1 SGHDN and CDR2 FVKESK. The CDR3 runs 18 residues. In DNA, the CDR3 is TGTGCCAGCAGCCAAGTTGGGACAGGGCTAGGGTCGGATGAAAAACTGTTTTTT. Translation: CASSQVGTGLGSDEKLFF.

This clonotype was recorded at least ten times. CDR3 DNA sequence: TGTGCCACCAGTGATCGGACACGCACCGGGGAGCTGTTTTTT. Protein sequence: CATSDRTRTGELFF. The chain links TRBV24-1 to TRBJ2-2; a possible D gene is TRBD1 (5 bases). Trimming left V 3 bases short and J 4 bases short, with 8 bases between. This CDR3 is built from 14 residues. CDR1 is KGHDR, CDR2 SFDVKD, per germline.